This passage covers 24 T cell receptor beta chains from one sample sequenced in a study of blood T cell repertoires in COVID-19. Data came from immunoSEQ multiplex PCR; TCRdb stores just in-frame clones and leaves some out. The table lists about 250,000 clones, approximately 80% of them singletons. Sequencing used peripheral blood. The origin of the receptors is a woman in her 70s with acute or convalescent COVID-19.

The J gene is TRBJ1-2, the V gene TRBV7-8; D perhaps matches TRBD1 (5 bases). The V end was cut by 5 bases, the J end by 8 bases, with 12 bases between. This CDR3 contains 12 residues. Germline CDR1 SGHVS, CDR2 FQNEAQ. In DNA, the CDR3 is TGTGCCAGCAGCCCCCAGGGAGGCGGCTACACCTTC. It codes for CASSPQGGGYTF.

The V call is TRBV19, the J call TRBJ1-5; D may be TRBD1 (6 bases). Trimming stripped 0 bases from V and 2 bases from J, with 8 bases between. The germline V gene has CDR1 LNHDA and CDR2 SQIVND (reference sequence). The CDR3 is 15 amino acids. The CDR3 DNA follows: TGTGCCAGTAGTATAGAACGACAGGGCAATCAGCCCCAGCATTTT. Its translation is CASSIERQGNQPQHF.

The table lists this clone with a count of one. V gene TRBV12-5 combines with J gene TRBJ2-2; 11 nucleotides line up with TRBD2. V lost 6 bases and J lost 1; bases outside the gene matches: 4. Germline CDR1 LGHNT, CDR2 FRNRAP. The CDR3 is 16 amino acids. CDR3 in DNA: TGTGCTAGTGGCCCCGGGACTAGCGGGAACACCGGGGAGCTGTTTTTT. Protein sequence: CASGPGTSGNTGELFF.

V usage is TRBV6-1 and J usage is TRBJ2-2; D is unresolved. Germline CDR1 MNHNS, CDR2 SASEGT. Between the trimmed V and J ends, which lost 1 base and 0 bases, there was a span of 6 bases. The CDR3 runs 15 residues. The CDR3 bases are TGTGCCAGCAGTGAAGACAGACCGAACACCGGGGAGCTGTTTTTT. Its translation: CASSEDRPNTGELFF.

The J gene is TRBJ2-7, the V gene TRBV5-6; 7 bases map to TRBD2. The CDR3 runs 14 residues. Germline lookup yields CDR1 SGHDT and CDR2 YYEEEE. With 7 bases clipped from V and 3 bases from J, the junction kept 10 bases outside the gene matches. The CDR3 DNA reads TGTGCCAGCGTTAAGGGCCGCGGGGGCTACGAGCAGTACTTC. Its protein product is CASVKGRGGYEQYF.

This rearrangement joins TRBV5-1 to TRBJ2-2; D perhaps matches TRBD1 (5 bases). CDR3 length: 16 residues. The V end was cut by 0 bases, the J end by 5 bases, with 14 bases between. From germline, CDR1 is SGHRS and CDR2 YFSETQ. As DNA, the CDR3 is TGCGCCAGCAGCTTGGAGGCAGGGCGGAAAACCGGGGAGCTGTTTTTT. Translating it yields CASSLEAGRKTGELFF.

This clone has only one observation. The V call is TRBV6-5, the J call TRBJ1-4; D is undetermined. Per germline, CDR1 MNHEY and CDR2 SVGAGI. V was clipped by 6 bases and J by 0 bases, with 5 bases between them. The CDR3 covers 13 residues. Here the CDR3 DNA reads TGTGCCAGCAGGTTAACAACTAATGAAAAACTGTTTTTT. It codes for CASRLTTNEKLFF.

V gene TRBV7-2 combines with J gene TRBJ1-3; no clear D. The V end was cut by 1 base, the J end by 0 bases, with 7 bases between. The CDR3 is 15 amino acids. From germline, CDR1 is SGHTA and CDR2 FQGNSA. Here the CDR3 DNA reads TGTGCCAGCAGCTTAGAACGCTACTCTGGAAACACCATATATTTT. Translation: CASSLERYSGNTIYF. Full variable domain (outside the CDR3, taken from reference TRBV7-2 and TRBJ1-3): GAGVSQSPSNKVTEKGKDVELRCDPISGHTALYWYRQSLGQGLEFLIYFQGNSAPDKSGLPSDRFSAERTGGSVSTLTIQRTQQEDSAVYLCASSLERYSGNTIYFGEGSWLTVV.

There are a few counts of this clone. This chain joins TRBV7-2 and TRBJ2-4; no definite D call. Germline CDR1 is SGHTA and CDR2 is FQGNSA. CDR3 length: 14 amino acids. V was pared by 5 bases and J by 1 base, with 9 bases between. CDR3 amino acids: CASSPAGAKNIQYF. CDR3 nucleotide sequence: TGTGCCAGCAGCCCAGCCGGGGCCAAAAACATTCAGTACTTC.

In DNA form, the CDR3 reads TGTGCCAGCAGCTTAGTTTCGGGGACAGGCACTGAAGCTTTCTTT. This encodes CASSLVSGTGTEAFF. The V gene is TRBV7-2, the J gene TRBJ1-1, with 8 bases identical to TRBD1. Germline V CDR1 and CDR2: SGHTA, FQGNSA. This CDR3 spans 15 amino acids. The V gene end was trimmed by 1 base and the J gene end by 4 bases; junction bases not matched to a gene: 5.

The chain employs TRBV6-2 or TRBV6-3 and TRBJ1-1, with no clear D. CDR1 and CDR2 (germline): MNHEY, SVGEGT. The V end lost 0 bases, the J end lost 0 bases, and 11 bases lay between the germline ends. CDR3 length equals 16 residues. Here the CDR3 DNA reads TGTGCCAGCAGTTACTCGATGCGGGCTATGAACACTGAAGCTTTCTTT. Protein: CASSYSMRAMNTEAFF.

About this clone itself: In the same sample, other DNA sequences code for this CDR3. The gene calls are TRBV29-1 and TRBJ1-1, with 8 bases fitting TRBD1. There are 13 residues in the CDR3. V gave up 6 bases and J gave up 6 bases; unmatched junction bases: 9. Per the germline V gene, CDR1 is SQVTM and CDR2 is ANQGSEA. The CDR3 sequence: CSVSWTGRSEAFF. The CDR3 DNA reads as TGCAGCGTATCTTGGACAGGGCGGTCTGAAGCTTTCTTT. Based on the CDR3 plus reference TRBV29-1 and TRBJ1-1, the full variable domain is SAVISQKPSRDICQRGTSLTIQCQVDSQVTMMFWYRQQPGQSLTLIATANQGSEATYESGFVIDKFPISRPNLTFSTLTVSNMSPEDSSIYLCSVSWTGRSEAFFGQGTRLTVV.

Only a few counts were recorded for this clone. The CDR3 spells CASSQDRGRYGEKLFF. The CDR3 bases are TGTGCCAGCAGTCAGGACAGGGGCCGATACGGTGAAAAACTGTTTTTT. The chain couples TRBV6-2 or TRBV6-3 to TRBJ1-4, with 9 bases fitting TRBD1. The CDR3 has 16 amino acids. The V segment lost 5 bases and the J segment 7 bases; nucleotides outside the gene matches: 11. Germline CDR1 and CDR2: MNHEY and SVGEGT.

The V gene is TRBV6-6, the J gene TRBJ1-5; TRBD1 matches at 8 bases. The CDR3 totals 17 residues. Germline lookup yields CDR1 MNHNY and CDR2 SVGAGI (reference sequence). V shed 5 bases and J 2 bases; nucleotides not matched to a gene: 11. This CDR3 reads CASSHTQGATGNQPQHF. CDR3 nucleotide sequence: TGTGCCAGCAGTCACACCCAGGGGGCCACGGGCAATCAGCCCCAGCATTTT.

This clone is a singleton in its sample. V is TRBV7-2 and J is TRBJ2-7; TRBD1 agrees at 7 bases. CDR3 length: 14 residues. Germline-derived CDR1 and CDR2 are SGHTA and FQGNSA. The V and J ends lost 0 bases and 6 bases, in that order; junction bases with no gene match: 5. The CDR3: CASSLAWDRGEQYF. CDR3 nucleotides: TGTGCCAGCAGCTTAGCCTGGGACAGAGGCGAGCAGTACTTC.

The chain links TRBV4-3 to TRBJ2-2; TRBD1 might be the D (6 bases). Between the trimmed V and J ends, which lost 0 bases and 0 bases, there was a span of 11 bases. The V gene's germline CDR1 is LGHNA and CDR2 YSLEER. The CDR3 is 17 amino acids. CDR3 sequence (DNA): TGCGCCAGCAGCCAAGATCCCCAGGGGACGAACACCGGGGAGCTGTTTTTT. It encodes CASSQDPQGTNTGELFF.

The chain uses TRBV6-5 and TRBJ1-6, with D possibly matching TRBD1 (6 bases). The CDR3 loop spans 14 amino acids. The V end was cut by 2 bases, the J end by 14 bases, with 16 bases between. Germline CDR1 MNHEY, CDR2 SVGAGI. CDR3 residues: CASSYMDRESALHF. The CDR3 region has the DNA TGTGCCAGCAGTTACATGGACAGAGAAAGCGCCCTCCACTTT.

The chain employs TRBV5-4 and TRBJ1-1; D is possibly TRBD1 (6 bases). Germline lookup yields CDR1 SGHNT and CDR2 YYREEE (reference sequence). V was pared by 4 bases and J by 8 bases, with 12 bases between. This CDR3 contains 12 residues. This chain's CDR3 is CASSLTGGEAFF. CDR3 sequence (DNA): TGTGCCAGCAGCCTGACAGGTGGCGAAGCTTTCTTT.

This rearrangement joins TRBV20-1 to TRBJ2-7; the match to TRBD1 covers 10 bases. CDR1 is DFQATT, CDR2 SNEGSKA, per germline (reference sequence). V shed 3 bases and J 5 bases; nucleotides not matched to a gene: 7. The CDR3 is 14 amino acids. CDR3 DNA sequence: TGCAGTGCTAGTCGCCGGGACAGGGGAGACGAGCAGTACTTC. As protein: CSASRRDRGDEQYF.

The V call is TRBV9, the J call TRBJ1-1, with a tentative D call TRBD1 (6 bases). The CDR3 extends over 13 amino acids. V gave up 2 bases and J gave up 3 bases, with 8 bases separating them. CDR1 and CDR2 (germline): SGDLS, YYNGEE. The CDR3 nucleotides are TGTGCCAGCAGCGTCAACAGGGACACTGAAGCTTTCTTT. Protein: CASSVNRDTEAFF.

The chain couples TRBV3-1 (or the pseudogene TRBV3-2) to TRBJ2-1, with 9 bases that match TRBD1. This CDR3 spans 13 amino acids. V trimming: 6 bases; J trimming: 7 bases; junction bases outside the gene matches: 4. In germline, CDR1 is LGHDT, CDR2 YNNKEL (reference sequence). The DNA of the CDR3 is TGTGCCAGCAGTCGGACAGGGGCAAATGAGCAGTTCTTC. This translates into CASSRTGANEQFF.

This chain connects TRBV9 to TRBJ1-3; D not resolved. The CDR3 loop spans 16 amino acids. Trimming removed 0 bases from V and 0 bases from J, with 10 bases in between. From germline, CDR1 is SGDLS and CDR2 YYNGEE. This chain's CDR3 is CASSVATGLSGNTIYF. Written as DNA, the CDR3 is TGTGCCAGCAGCGTAGCTACTGGTCTCTCTGGAAACACCATATATTTT. The variable domain in full, with the rest retrieved from reference TRBV9 and TRBJ1-3, is DSGVTQTPKHLITATGQRVTLRCSPRSGDLSVYWYQQSLDQGLQFLIQYYNGEERAKGNILERFSAQQFPDLHSELNLSSLELGDSALYFCASSVATGLSGNTIYFGEGSWLTVV.

The genes are TRBV7-9 and TRBJ1-2; D gene unclear. In germline, CDR1 is SEHNR, CDR2 FQNEAQ (reference sequence). V gave up 4 bases and J gave up 2 bases, with 14 bases separating them. The CDR3 runs 15 residues. The CDR3 region is CASSSRSGVNYGYTF. The CDR3 DNA reads TGTGCCAGCAGCTCTAGGTCTGGCGTGAACTATGGCTACACCTTC.

The chain uses TRBV6-6 and TRBJ2-7; D is possibly TRBD1 (6 bases). The germline gives CDR1 MNHNY, CDR2 SVGAGI (reference sequence). V shed 6 bases and J shed 2 bases, with 17 bases lying between them. The CDR3 spans 15 residues. Here the CDR3 DNA reads TGTGCCAGCAGCCGGGACATCGAGCCAACCTACGAGCAGTACTTC. As protein: CASSRDIEPTYEQYF.